This T cell receptor (beta chain) was retrieved from a study of STAT5B mutations in CD4+ large granular lymphocyte leukemia. Findings and limits, study-wide: About a quarter of private leukemic clonotypes occurred rarely in other patients' non-leukemic repertoires. Compared with healthy controls (2/35), patient top clones favored TRBV06 (8/27).

Assay used: immunoSEQ multiplex PCR; TCRdb lists only in-frame clones, some missing. There are approximately 31,000 clones in the sample; around 72% occur only once, and 2% lies in the top ten. CDR3 size: 13 residues. The V end was cut by 8 bases, the J end by 3 bases, with 11 bases between. CDR1 and CDR2 from the germline V gene are LNHNV and YYDKDF (reference sequence). As to this clone: As yet, its antigen is unknown.

The specimen was CD4+ T cells from blood buffy coats. The J gene is TRBJ1-5, the V gene TRBV15; D may be TRBD1 (6 bases). This clonotype was obtained from a human donor in good health. The CDR3 loop reads CATCRDINQPQHF. The CDR3 nucleotides read TGTGCCACCTGTCGGGACATCAATCAGCCCCAGCATTTT.